This T cell receptor beta chain was sequenced in a study of blood T cells in healthy people across ages. Study-level points and caveats: A roughly linear age-dependent decrease characterized TCR beta diversity per million T cells. Samples with more naive T cells showed higher observed beta diversity.

This clonotype appeared many times. Its cognate antigen is unknown. Primed by a sample-barcoded 5' primer and a J-beta primer mix, a second PCR proceeded for roughly 7 to 12 cycles. TCRdb re-analysed the 5' RACE reads in MiXCR, keeping a single row per CDR3 protein. The sample lists hundreds of thousands of distinct CDR3 sequences, around 30% occurring once. The V gene end was trimmed by 4 bases and the J gene end by 3 bases; junction bases not matched to a gene: 9. CDR1 and CDR2 (germline): MGHRA, YSYEKL. The CDR3 contains 16 residues. V and J are TRBV4-1 and TRBJ2-7; 10 bases line up with TRBD1. The clonotype was recovered from a woman over 75 in good health. The sample consisted of blood. In DNA form, the CDR3 reads TGCGCCAGCAGCCGCCTCGCGGGACAGGGGATCTACGAGCAGTACTTC. Encoded protein: CASSRLAGQGIYEQYF.